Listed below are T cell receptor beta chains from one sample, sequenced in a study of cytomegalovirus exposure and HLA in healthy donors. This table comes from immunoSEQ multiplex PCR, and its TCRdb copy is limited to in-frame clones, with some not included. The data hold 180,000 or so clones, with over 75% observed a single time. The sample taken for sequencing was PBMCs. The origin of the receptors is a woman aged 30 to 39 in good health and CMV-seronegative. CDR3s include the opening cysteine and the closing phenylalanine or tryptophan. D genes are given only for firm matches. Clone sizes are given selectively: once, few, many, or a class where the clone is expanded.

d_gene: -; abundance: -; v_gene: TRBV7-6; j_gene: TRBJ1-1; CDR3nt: TGTGCCAGCAGCTTAGTACCCAACCAGGACACTGAAGCTTTCTTT; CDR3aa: CASSLVPNQDTEAFF
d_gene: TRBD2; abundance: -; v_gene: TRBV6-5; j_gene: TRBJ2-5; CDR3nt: TGTGCCAGCAGTTACCCCGGGCGGCTAGCGGAAGAGACCCAGTACTTC; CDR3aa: CASSYPGRLAEETQYF
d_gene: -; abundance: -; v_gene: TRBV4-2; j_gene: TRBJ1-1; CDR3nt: TGTGCCAGCAGCCCTCCCGTTTTGAACACTGAAGCTTTCTTT; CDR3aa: CASSPPVLNTEAFF
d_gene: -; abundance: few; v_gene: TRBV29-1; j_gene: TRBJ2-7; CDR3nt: TGCAGCGTTGAAGGGTTGCCAGGGAATTCGTACGAGCAGTACTTC; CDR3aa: CSVEGLPGNSYEQYF
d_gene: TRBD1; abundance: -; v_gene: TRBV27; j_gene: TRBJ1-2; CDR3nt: TGTGCCAGCAGATCGGGACAGGGGGCGCGTGACTATGGCTACACCTTC; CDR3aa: CASRSGQGARDYGYTF
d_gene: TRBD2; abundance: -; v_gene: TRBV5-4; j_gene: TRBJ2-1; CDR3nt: TGTGCCAGCAGCTTGCCTAGCGGGAATGAGCAGTTCTTC; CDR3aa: CASSLPSGNEQFF
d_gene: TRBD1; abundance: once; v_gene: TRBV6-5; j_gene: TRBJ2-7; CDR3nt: TGTGCCAGCAGTACGCACGGGACAGGGTCCTACGAGCAGTACTTC; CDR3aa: CASSTHGTGSYEQYF
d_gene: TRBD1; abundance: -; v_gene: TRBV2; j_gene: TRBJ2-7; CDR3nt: TGTGCCAGCAGTGAAGTCATTGACAGGGTGCGGGACGAGCAGTACTTC; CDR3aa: CASSEVIDRVRDEQYF
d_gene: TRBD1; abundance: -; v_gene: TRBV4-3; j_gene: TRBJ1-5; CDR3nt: TGCGCCAGCAGCCAAGGGACAGGGGTCAATCAGCCCCAGCATTTT; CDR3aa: CASSQGTGVNQPQHF
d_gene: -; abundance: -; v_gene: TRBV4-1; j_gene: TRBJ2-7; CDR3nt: TGCGCCAGCAGCCTCCGGGACACCTACGAGCAGTACTTC; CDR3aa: CASSLRDTYEQYF
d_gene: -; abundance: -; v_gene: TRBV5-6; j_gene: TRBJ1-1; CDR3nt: TGTGCCAGCAGCCGGCGGGGAGGGACTGAAGCTTTCTTT; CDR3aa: CASSRRGGTEAFF
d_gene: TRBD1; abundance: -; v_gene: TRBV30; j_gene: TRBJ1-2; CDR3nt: TGTGCCGGCGACAGGGAAGACTATGGCTACACCTTC; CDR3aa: CAGDREDYGYTF
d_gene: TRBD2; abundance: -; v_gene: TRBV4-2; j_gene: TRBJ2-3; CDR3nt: TGTGCCAGCAGCCGAACAGCGGGGGGGCGCACAGATACGCAGTATTTT; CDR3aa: CASSRTAGGRTDTQYF
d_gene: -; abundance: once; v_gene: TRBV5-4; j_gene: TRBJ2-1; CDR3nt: TGTGCCAGCAGCTTGGAGGTGGGGGCCAATGAGCAGTTCTTC; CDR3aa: CASSLEVGANEQFF
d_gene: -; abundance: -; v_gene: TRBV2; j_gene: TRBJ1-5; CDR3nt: TGTGCCAGCAGTGCTGCTGACTCCTTTGGCAATCAGCCCCAGCATTTT; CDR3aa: CASSAADSFGNQPQHF
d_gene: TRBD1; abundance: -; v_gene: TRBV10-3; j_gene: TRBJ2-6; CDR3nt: TGTGCCATCTGCCGGGACAGGGGATCCTCTGGGGCCAACGTCCTGACTTTC; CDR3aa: CAICRDRGSSGANVLTF